This is a list of T cell receptor beta chains from one sample in a study of T-cell reconstitution after alpha-beta-depleted transplantation in children. TCRdb redid the calling of the PCR reads with MiXCR, one entry per CDR3 protein. The sample lists roughly 400,000 distinct CDR3 sequences, 43% occurring once. The material sequenced was PBMCs, taken before TCRalphabeta/CD19-depleted stem cell transplant. Every receptor here comes from a girl aged 2 to 10 with aplastic anemia, due to receive a stem cell transplant. The conserved cysteine and the conserved F or W are not part of the CDR3 here. Clone size is stated in some rows and not others, as once, few, many or a class when expanded.

TRBV20-1	TRBJ2-2	.	SARNRERDTGELF
TRBV12-3/TRBV12-4	TRBJ2-3	.	ASSLARRGLAGTSTDTQY
TRBV4-2	TRBJ2-1	many	ASSPQGLAGDGSYNEQF
TRBV5-1	TRBJ2-1	once	ASSAGLLSSYNEQF
TRBV20-1	TRBJ1-5	.	SARTGSNQPQH
TRBV20-1	TRBJ1-2	many	SASSTGRKANYGYT
TRBV7-3	TRBJ1-1	.	ASSLLVRGRGATEAF
TRBV7-3	TRBJ1-1	few	ASSSGTGAGAF
TRBV11-2	TRBJ2-3	.	ASSLEVRGLDWDTHY
TRBV5-6	TRBJ1-1	many	ASSLEPGLNTEAF
TRBV29-1	TRBJ2-3	.	SVGLAGGQDTQY
TRBV7-6	TRBJ2-1	.	ASSTGQYNEQF
TRBV7-9	TRBJ1-2	few	ASSLVGTANYGYT
TRBV6-1	TRBJ1-2	.	ASRGGRGASYGYT
TRBV5-1	TRBJ1-1	many	ASSPQGPEAF
TRBV30	TRBJ2-5	once	AWSGALAEETQY
TRBV3-1	TRBJ2-1	.	ASSQVLRVLPYNEQF
TRBV4-3	TRBJ1-5	.	ASSQGTGPQH
TRBV11-2	TRBJ1-1	.	ASSFGGVSATEAF
TRBV4-1	TRBJ1-1	many	ASSQDPRGRNTEAF
TRBV12-3/TRBV12-4	TRBJ1-3	few	ASSFFRNTIY
TRBV11-1	TRBJ2-7	few	ASSLALTSSPLLTYEQY
TRBV5-1	TRBJ1-1	few	ASSFSAMNTEAF
TRBV7-2	TRBJ2-1	few	ASSAWDTHATEQF
TRBV6-1	TRBJ2-5	many	ASSHVVRGTETQY
TRBV20-1	TRBJ2-1	.	SARAQGGIYNEQF